These 27 T cell receptor beta chains came from one sample sequenced in a study of Graves' ophthalmopathy and Graves' hyperthyroidism. The authors amplified TCR beta CDR3 regions from RNA transcripts. The library came from an HTBI-primed first-round RT-PCR and a second-round multiplex PCR. In TCRdb, the multiplex PCR reads were re-called with MiXCR into one record per CDR3 protein. The sample yields some 350,000 distinct CDR3 sequences, 17% seen once. Material for sequencing was peripheral blood. These receptors were taken from an adult woman with stable Graves' hyperthyroidism.

This clonotype occurred many times. V is TRBV24-1 and J is TRBJ2-7, with 8 positions matching TRBD2. The junction had 9 bases not matched to a gene; V was cut back by 7 bases and J by 2 bases. The CDR3 is made up of 15 amino acids. CDR1 KGHDR and CDR2 SFDVKD come from the germline V gene. CDR3 sequence reads: CATRRGGRPTYEQYF. DNA of the CDR3: TGTGCCACCAGACGGGGGGGCAGGCCCACCTACGAGCAGTACTTC.

This clonotype was seen many times. The chain links TRBV2 to TRBJ2-7; D ambiguous. This CDR3 has 10 amino acids. V lost 3 bases, J lost 9 bases, and 6 bases lay in between. Germline lookup yields CDR1 SNHLY and CDR2 FYNNEI. CDR3 DNA: TGTGCCAGCAGTGATCCCCTGCAGTACTTC. This translates into CASSDPLQYF.

This clonotype was found many times. The V call is TRBV19, the J call TRBJ2-5; D not certain. The CDR3 has 13 amino acids. Germline assignment: CDR1 LNHDA and CDR2 SQIVND (reference sequence). Trimming left V 5 bases short and J 5 bases short, with 12 bases between. The CDR3 spells CASSHGESETQYF. The CDR3, as DNA: TGTGCCAGTAGTCATGGGGAATCGGAGACCCAGTACTTC. Full variable domain (outside the CDR3, taken from reference TRBV19 and TRBJ2-5): DGGITQSPKYLFRKEGQNVTLSCEQNLNHDAMYWYRQDPGQGLRLIYYSQIVNDFQKGDIAEGYSVSREKKESFPLTVTSAQKNPTAFYLCASSHGESETQYFGPGTRLLVL.

This clonotype was observed a handful of times. V and J are TRBV18 and TRBJ1-6; D is undetermined. The length of the CDR3 is 15 residues. Germline loops: CDR1 KGHSH, CDR2 LQKENI. The V end was cut by 2 bases, the J end by 5 bases, with 10 bases between. The CDR3 reads CASSPMPGDNSPLHF. Here the CDR3 DNA reads TGTGCCAGCTCACCAATGCCCGGGGATAATTCACCCCTCCACTTT.

This clonotype was observed many times. V is TRBV28 and J is TRBJ2-7, with a tentative D call TRBD2 (5 bases). Germline V CDR1 and CDR2: MDHEN, SYDVKM. The CDR3 extends over 18 amino acids. V shed 5 bases and J shed 2 bases, with 25 bases lying between them. In nucleotides, the CDR3 is TGTGCCAGCAGTCCCCGACGAGGGCATAAAGCGACACCCTACGAGCAGTACTTC. Translated: CASSPRRGHKATPYEQYF.

This clonotype appeared many times. This chain joins TRBV5-1 and TRBJ2-7; 11 bases map to TRBD2. The V segment lost 0 bases and the J segment 1 base; nucleotides outside the gene matches: 3. Per germline, CDR1 SGHRS and CDR2 YFSETQ. The CDR3 consists of 16 residues. The CDR3 loop reads CASSLVLAGGSYEQYF. In DNA, the CDR3 is TGCGCCAGCAGCTTGGTTCTAGCGGGAGGATCCTACGAGCAGTACTTC.

This clonotype has a count of ten or more. The chain links TRBV28 to TRBJ1-6; D not resolved. There are 16 residues in the CDR3. Deletions cut 3 bases from V and 0 bases from J, with 9 bases between. The germline V gene encodes CDR1 MDHEN and CDR2 SYDVKM. CDR3 loop: CASSLQETSYNSPLHF. The CDR3, as DNA: TGTGCCAGCAGTTTGCAGGAGACCTCCTATAATTCACCCCTCCACTTT.

This clonotype was detected many times. This chain uses TRBV20-1 with TRBJ1-2, with 7 bases aligning to TRBD1. From germline, CDR1 is DFQATT and CDR2 SNEGSKA (reference sequence). CDR3 length: 13 residues. Trimming removed 3 bases from V and 5 bases from J; junction bases left unmatched: 6. In DNA form, the CDR3 reads TGCAGTGCTAGGGCAGGGGGGTTGTATGGCTACACCTTC. It yields the protein CSARAGGLYGYTF.

There are many counts of this clonotype. This rearrangement joins TRBV4-1 to TRBJ1-5; the D gene is possibly TRBD1 (6 bases). Between the trimmed V and J ends, which lost 1 base and 5 bases, there was a span of 15 bases. This CDR3 comprises 16 residues. The germline V gene encodes CDR1 MGHRA and CDR2 YSYEKL. The CDR3 loop reads CASSQAAEQGYQPQHF. The CDR3, as DNA: TGCGCCAGCAGCCAAGCAGCGGAACAGGGATATCAGCCCCAGCATTTT.

This clonotype was seen at least ten times. The V call is TRBV7-2, the J call TRBJ2-7; D gene ambiguous. V was trimmed by 5 bases and J by 6 bases, leaving 11 bases between them. This CDR3 region has 12 residues. CDR1 is SGHTA and CDR2 is FQGNSA in the germline V gene. CDR3 protein: CASSPNRPEQYF. The CDR3, as DNA: TGTGCCAGCAGCCCCAACCGCCCCGAGCAGTACTTC.

This clonotype came up many times. This sequence joins TRBV6-1 and TRBJ2-5; weak D call: TRBD2 (5 bases). V lost 10 bases and J lost 5, with 17 bases in between. The CDR3 is 13 amino acids. The V gene's germline CDR1 is MNHNS and CDR2 SASEGT. The CDR3, as DNA: TGTGCCACCCTAGCCTCCCCGCGGGAGACCCAGTACTTC. Translation gives CATLASPRETQYF.

This clonotype was seen at least ten times. This chain connects TRBV24-1 to TRBJ2-7; D uncertain. Germline CDR1 and CDR2: KGHDR and SFDVKD. Deletions cut 4 bases from V and 6 bases from J, with 12 bases between. The CDR3 is made up of 13 amino acids. The CDR3: CATSDWTAREQYF. In DNA, the CDR3 is TGTGCCACCAGTGACTGGACCGCCCGCGAGCAGTACTTC.

The table lists this clonotype with a few counts. V gene TRBV24-1 combines with J gene TRBJ2-7; 7 bases match TRBD2. The junction had 7 bases not matched to a gene; V was cut back by 0 bases and J by 3 bases. The CDR3 spans 16 residues. Germline V gives CDR1 KGHDR, CDR2 SFDVKD. This CDR3 is CATSDLAPSGDYEQYF. The CDR3 coding sequence is TGTGCCACCAGTGATTTGGCTCCTAGCGGCGACTACGAGCAGTACTTC.

Many counts were recorded for this clonotype. The DNA is left out, because the CDR3 cannot be placed on it with certainty; the CDR3 is given as TCRdb lists it. The V gene is TRBV6-5, the J gene TRBJ2-2. The CDR3 has 13 amino acids, counting both end residues. Germline assignment: CDR1 MNHEY and CDR2 SVGAGI. The CDR3 here is CASILGSSGELFF.

Ten or more counts support this clonotype. The V gene is TRBV6-5, the J gene TRBJ1-5; D gene uncertain. The CDR3 has 14 amino acids. The germline V gene has CDR1 MNHEY and CDR2 SVGAGI. Trimming took 0 bases from V and 1 from J, leaving 4 bases between them. CDR3 in amino acids: CASSYSYSNQPQHF. CDR3 coding DNA: TGTGCCAGCAGTTACTCGTACAGCAATCAGCCCCAGCATTTT.

The V call is TRBV6-2 or TRBV6-3, the J call TRBJ2-7, with D maybe TRBD2 (6 bases). Germline assignment: CDR1 MNHEY and CDR2 SVGEGT. The CDR3 loop spans 15 amino acids. Trimming cost V 6 bases and J 4 bases, with 19 bases left between them. CDR3 in DNA: TGTGCCAGCAGCTATTGGGACTCCCGATTTTACGAGCAGTACTTC. The encoded protein is CASSYWDSRFYEQYF.

In this sample, this clonotype turned up many times. The CDR3 sequence is CASSLASRASVRVETQYF. CDR3 nucleotide sequence: TGCGCCAGCAGCTTGGCTAGTAGGGCTAGCGTTAGGGTGGAGACCCAGTACTTC. The V call is TRBV5-1, the J call TRBJ2-5; TRBD2 might be the D (6 bases). V was trimmed by 0 bases and J by 5 bases, leaving 23 bases between them. Germline V gene data show CDR1 as SGHRS and CDR2 as YFSETQ. The CDR3 is made up of 18 amino acids. Together with reference TRBV5-1 and TRBJ2-5, the CDR3 gives the full variable domain: KAGVTQTPRYLIKTRGQQVTLSCSPISGHRSVSWYQQTPGQGLQFLFEYFSETQRNKGNFPGRFSGRQFSNSRSEMNVSTLELGDSALYLCASSLASRASVRVETQYFGPGTRLLVL.

This clonotype came up many times. The rearrangement joins TRBV28 to TRBJ2-7; TRBD1 might be the D (5 bases). V was trimmed by 1 base and J by 2 bases, leaving 9 bases between them. The CDR3 has 14 amino acids. Germline assignment: CDR1 MDHEN and CDR2 SYDVKM. The CDR3 here is CASSLFDSTYEQYF. CDR3 nucleotides: TGTGCCAGCAGTTTATTCGACAGTACCTACGAGCAGTACTTC.

This clonotype appeared many times. The CDR3 DNA sequence: TGTGCCATCAGTGGGGGGACGGCCAAGGGGCCCCAGCATTTT. It yields the protein CAISGGTAKGPQHF. The genes are TRBV10-3 and TRBJ1-5; D perhaps matches TRBD1 (5 bases). This CDR3 is built from 14 residues. The V gene lost 4 bases and the J gene lost 9 bases, with 16 bases spanning the gap. Germline-derived CDR1 and CDR2 are ENHRY and SYGVKD.

This clonotype was counted many times. Compared with germline, one end of the junction differs, possibly owing to a read error. The V gene is TRBV28, the J gene TRBJ2-2, with D perhaps matching TRBD1 or TRBD2 (5 bases each). This CDR3 comprises 13 residues. Germline V lookup: CDR1 MDHEN, CDR2 SYDVKM. As DNA, the CDR3 is TGTGCCAGCGGGGGTCCGAACACCGTGGAGCTGTTTTTT. Translated, it gives CASGGPNTVELFF.

The chain links TRBV7-3 to TRBJ1-2; D remains unclear. This CDR3 contains 13 residues. The V and J ends lost 2 bases and 4 bases respectively, with 8 bases between them. Germline CDR1 and CDR2: SGHTA and FQGTGA. CDR3 in amino acids: CASSLGEIYGYTF. CDR3 in DNA: TGTGCCAGCAGCTTAGGGGAAATCTATGGCTACACCTTC. Variable domain in full (rest from reference TRBV7-3 and TRBJ1-2): GAGVSQTPSNKVTEKGKYVELRCDPISGHTALYWYRQSLGQGPEFLIYFQGTGAADDSGLPNDRFFAVRPEGSVSTLKIQRTERGDSAVYLCASSLGEIYGYTFGSGTRLTVV.

Ten or more counts support this clonotype. The chain is built from TRBV29-1 and TRBJ1-1; D might be TRBD1 (5 bases). With 6 bases removed from V and 0 bases from J, the gap between germline ends came to 11 bases. Germline V gene lookup returns CDR1 SQVTM and CDR2 ANQGSEA. The CDR3 runs 13 residues. The CDR3 sequence: CSVGRRLNTEAFF. CDR3 coding DNA: TGCAGCGTGGGGCGTCGGTTGAACACTGAAGCTTTCTTT.

As to this clonotype: A much bigger clone sits one base away, suggesting this may be a read error. This rearrangement joins TRBV28 to TRBJ1-2; D is unresolved. Germline V gives CDR1 MDHEN, CDR2 SYDVKM. V lost 6 bases to trimming and J lost 7 bases, with 12 bases between them. The CDR3 runs to 12 residues. CDR3 nucleotide sequence: TGTGCCAGCAGGCGGTACTTCTTTGGCTACACCTTC. Encoded protein: CASRRYFFGYTF.

This clonotype was seen many times. This chain uses TRBV29-1 with TRBJ1-2; TRBD1 aligns across 10 bases. The length of the CDR3 is 13 residues. Germline CDR1 SQVTM, CDR2 ANQGSEA. The trim removed 6 bases at V and 3 bases at J, leaving 4 bases unmatched. In DNA form, the CDR3 reads TGCAGCGTCCCGGGACAGGGGTACTATGGCTACACCTTC. Translated, it gives CSVPGQGYYGYTF. The full variable domain, in which reference TRBV29-1 and TRBJ1-2 provide the parts outside the CDR3, is SAVISQKPSRDICQRGTSLTIQCQVDSQVTMMFWYRQQPGQSLTLIATANQGSEATYESGFVIDKFPISRPNLTFSTLTVSNMSPEDSSIYLCSVPGQGYYGYTFGSGTRLTVV.

This clonotype was counted many times. The gene calls are TRBV5-1 and TRBJ2-7; D is perhaps TRBD1 (5 bases). V was clipped by 1 base and J by 6 bases, with 8 bases between them. The CDR3 loop spans 12 amino acids. Germline V CDR1 and CDR2: SGHRS, YFSETQ. The CDR3: CASSLTGREQYF. DNA of the CDR3: TGCGCCAGCAGCTTGACAGGTCGCGAGCAGTACTTC. Full variable domain (missing parts from reference TRBV5-1 and TRBJ2-7): KAGVTQTPRYLIKTRGQQVTLSCSPISGHRSVSWYQQTPGQGLQFLFEYFSETQRNKGNFPGRFSGRQFSNSRSEMNVSTLELGDSALYLCASSLTGREQYFGPGTRLTVT.

This clonotype showed up many times. The V call is TRBV28, the J call TRBJ2-2; 9 bases map to TRBD2. Trimming removed 4 bases from V and 4 bases from J; junction bases left unmatched: 1. Germline loops: CDR1 MDHEN, CDR2 SYDVKM. CDR3 length: 14 amino acids. The CDR3 reads CASSYSGGTGELFF. CDR3 DNA: TGTGCCAGCAGTTATAGCGGGGGCACCGGGGAGCTGTTTTTT.

This clonotype was counted at least ten times. The chain carries TRBV12-3 or TRBV12-4 and TRBJ2-5; D uncertain. V was shortened by 7 bases and J by 2 bases, with 14 bases between the two germline ends. CDR3 length: 14 amino acids. This chain's CDR3 is CASKSANGQETQYF. CDR3 bases: TGTGCCAGCAAGTCTGCCAACGGGCAAGAGACCCAGTACTTC.